There are a few counts of the clone carrying this TCR beta chain. The antigen is unknown. Using its own MiXCR run on the reads, TCRdb lists one record per CDR3 protein. The data contain roughly 180,000 distinct CDR3 sequences, roughly a fifth of them singletons. The sample originates from a study of T cell repertoires in cytomegalovirus infection. Whole-study findings and limits: The ex vivo response was dominated by HLA-C-restricted CMV-specific TCR beta clonotypes.

V lost 4 bases and J lost 2, with 18 bases in between. Germline lookup yields CDR1 SGHDT and CDR2 YYEEEE. The CDR3 consists of 16 residues. The J gene is TRBJ2-5, the V gene TRBV5-6; D remains unclear. This specimen was CD8+ T cells from cultured PBMCs, taken from culture after CMV antigen stimulation. This sequence originates from a human donor in good health (CMV status not recorded). Some clones in this sample may be carry-over from other donors' samples. The CDR3: CASSRDFAQAQETQYF. In DNA form, the CDR3 reads TGTGCCAGCAGCCGCGATTTCGCCCAGGCACAAGAGACCCAGTACTTC. The complete variable domain, with remaining parts taken from reference TRBV5-6 and TRBJ2-5, reads DAGVTQSPTHLIKTRGQQVTLRCSPKSGHDTVSWYQQALGQGPQFIFQYYEEEERQRGNFPDRFSGHQFPNYSSELNVNALLLGDSALYLCASSRDFAQAQETQYFGPGTRLLVL.